Shown below are 18 T cell receptor beta chains from a single sample sequenced in a study of blood T cell repertoires in COVID-19. Produced via immunoSEQ multiplex PCR; TCRdb's table is partial and in-frame only. The sample holds about 420,000 clones, about 87% seen once. Sequenced: peripheral blood. Receptor source: a man in his late teens or twenties with COVID-19, enrolled during active disease.

This sequence joins TRBV12-3 or TRBV12-4 and TRBJ2-1, with unresolved D. V lost 5 bases and J lost 2, with 7 bases in between. This CDR3 is 13 amino acids long. The CDR3 region has the DNA TGTGCCAGCAGTCAGACTGCCTACAATGAGCAGTTCTTC. Protein product: CASSQTAYNEQFF.

This chain connects TRBV5-8 to TRBJ1-5; TRBD1 agrees at 9 bases. V gave up 0 bases and J gave up 6 bases; unmatched junction bases: 7. Germline CDR1 SGHTS, CDR2 YDEGEE. The CDR3 runs 16 residues. The CDR3 spells CASSLAVRQGVQPQHF. CDR3 in DNA: TGTGCCAGCAGCTTGGCCGTGAGACAGGGGGTTCAGCCCCAGCATTTT.

The genes are TRBV30 and TRBJ2-1, with D maybe TRBD2 (9 bases). The V gene lost 2 bases and the J gene lost 6 bases, with 20 bases spanning the gap. The germline V gene encodes CDR1 GTSNPN and CDR2 SVGIG (reference sequence). This CDR3 has 16 amino acids. CDR3 protein: CAWSPGGGRGTNEQFF. In DNA, the CDR3 is TGTGCCTGGAGTCCAGGGGGCGGGAGGGGGACCAATGAGCAGTTCTTC.

The chain has TRBV7-9 and TRBJ2-2; D gene unclear. This CDR3 has 13 residues. The V end was cut by 5 bases, the J end by 8 bases, with 12 bases between. The germline V gene encodes CDR1 SEHNR and CDR2 FQNEAQ (reference sequence). The CDR3 DNA reads as TGTGCCAGCAGCCCGAGCGATCCAGGGGAGCTGTTTTTT. Its translation: CASSPSDPGELFF. The complete variable domain, with remaining parts taken from reference TRBV7-9 and TRBJ2-2, reads DTGVSQNPRHKITKRGQNVTFRCDPISEHNRLYWYRQTLGQGPEFLTYFQNEAQLEKSRLLSDRFSAERPKGSFSTLEIQRTEQGDSAMYLCASSPSDPGELFFGEGSRLTVL.

The chain uses TRBV5-4 and TRBJ1-5, with TRBD1 matching over 8 bases. The J segment lost 0 bases and the V segment lost 3 bases, leaving 11 bases of the junction unmatched. Germline CDR1 SGHNT, CDR2 YYREEE (reference sequence). CDR3 length equals 18 residues. The CDR3: CASSSYTGGSYSNQPQHF. The CDR3, as DNA: TGTGCCAGCAGCTCATACACAGGGGGAAGTTATAGCAATCAGCCCCAGCATTTT.

Notes on this clone: This CDR3 is also generated by other DNA sequences in the sample. The rearrangement joins TRBV6-4 to TRBJ2-1, with 10 bases identical to TRBD2. CDR3 length: 15 residues. Unmatched junction bases numbered 6, after V lost 6 bases and J lost 4 bases. Germline lookup yields CDR1 MRHNA and CDR2 SNTAGT. Here the CDR3 DNA reads TGTGCCAGCAGCGCCCTAGCGGGAGCATACAATGAGCAGTTCTTC. Its translation is CASSALAGAYNEQFF.

This rearrangement joins TRBV24-1 to TRBJ2-5; a possible D gene is TRBD1 (5 bases). This CDR3 has 17 amino acids. V was cut by 4 bases and J by 5 bases, with 22 bases left in between. CDR1 is KGHDR, CDR2 SFDVKD, per germline. The DNA of the CDR3 is TGTGCCACCAGTGAGACTTCAGGGAAGGGATTACGGGAGACCCAGTACTTC. Its protein product is CATSETSGKGLRETQYF.

A note on this clone: Different DNA sequences within this sample yield the same CDR3. The V gene is TRBV7-8, the J gene TRBJ2-7, with 10 bases fitting TRBD1. The J segment lost 5 bases and the V segment lost 0 bases, leaving 4 bases of the junction unmatched. The CDR3 loop spans 15 amino acids. CDR1 and CDR2 (germline): SGHVS, FQNEAQ. The CDR3 is CASSLAGTGAHEQYF. CDR3 coding DNA: TGTGCCAGCAGCTTAGCCGGGACAGGGGCCCACGAGCAGTACTTC.

The genes are TRBV4-2 and TRBJ2-1; 8 bases are shared with TRBD2. CDR1 LGHNA and CDR2 YNFKEQ come from the germline V gene. The V gene end was trimmed by 5 bases and the J gene end by 9 bases; junction bases not matched to a gene: 24. The CDR3 runs 19 residues. CDR3 loop: CASSSQNVHSGRMRREQFF. CDR3 nucleotide sequence: TGTGCCAGCAGCAGCCAAAATGTCCACAGCGGGAGAATGCGTCGTGAGCAGTTCTTC.

The rearrangement links TRBV2 to TRBJ1-6; D gene ambiguous. Germline values: CDR1 SNHLY, CDR2 FYNNEI. This CDR3 spans 16 amino acids. The ends were cut back, 0 bases at V and 9 bases at J, with 15 bases in the middle. The CDR3 sequence is CASSEAPLGSVSPLHF. The DNA of the CDR3 is TGTGCCAGCAGTGAAGCTCCCCTGGGGAGTGTTTCACCCCTCCACTTT.

The chain is built from TRBV27 and TRBJ2-2; TRBD1 might be the D (6 bases). Germline values: CDR1 MNHEY, CDR2 SMNVEV (reference sequence). V lost 5 bases, J lost 1 base, and 8 bases lay in between. This CDR3 comprises 14 residues. CDR3 sequence reads: CASSDRRNTGELFF. The CDR3 DNA sequence: TGTGCCAGCAGTGACAGGCGGAACACCGGGGAGCTGTTTTTT.

V and J are TRBV2 and TRBJ2-1, with 14 bases fitting TRBD2. CDR3 length equals 18 residues. CDR1 and CDR2 (germline): SNHLY, FYNNEI. The V and J ends lost 11 bases and 0 bases, in that order; junction bases with no gene match: 12. CDR3 sequence: CARGGGTSGGSSYNEQFF. The CDR3 DNA reads TGTGCCCGCGGCGGGGGGACTAGCGGGGGCAGCTCCTACAATGAGCAGTTCTTC.

This rearrangement joins TRBV3-1 (or the pseudogene TRBV3-2) to TRBJ2-2; TRBD2 is a possible D gene (6 bases). The germline CDR1 and CDR2 sequences are LGHDT and YNNKEL (reference sequence). CDR3 length: 14 amino acids. V dropped 4 bases and J dropped 6 bases, with 12 bases sitting between them. DNA of the CDR3: TGTGCCAGCAGCCGCATCGGGGGTCCCGGGGAGCTGTTTTTT. This gives the protein CASSRIGGPGELFF.

The V and J genes are TRBV6-5 and TRBJ2-1, with 7 nucleotides matching TRBD1. The V segment lost 7 bases and the J segment 7 bases; nucleotides outside the gene matches: 13. The V gene's germline CDR1 is MNHEY and CDR2 SVGAGI. The CDR3 covers 15 residues. CDR3 residues: CASKGGYTFPNEQFF. The CDR3 DNA reads as TGTGCCAGCAAAGGGGGCTACACGTTCCCAAATGAGCAGTTCTTC.

The V call is TRBV5-5, the J call TRBJ1-5; 7 bases are a match to TRBD1. Germline-derived CDR1 and CDR2 are SGHKS and YYEKEE (reference sequence). Unmatched junction bases numbered 9, after V lost 4 bases and J lost 2 bases. The CDR3 runs to 16 residues. In DNA form, the CDR3 reads TGTGCCAGCAGCCCCGACAGGGCGGTCGGCAATCAGCCCCAGCATTTT. Translation: CASSPDRAVGNQPQHF.

This chain uses TRBV2 with TRBJ1-1; TRBD1 might be the D (6 bases). The germline gives CDR1 SNHLY, CDR2 FYNNEI. V was shortened by 2 bases and J by 5 bases, with 15 bases between the two germline ends. This CDR3 contains 15 residues. This chain's CDR3 is CASSEWGGLGTEAFF. In nucleotides, the CDR3 is TGTGCCAGCAGTGAATGGGGGGGCCTGGGAACTGAAGCTTTCTTT.

This clone was seen a few times. This sequence joins TRBV7-3 and TRBJ2-2, with D uncertain. CDR1 and CDR2 (germline): SGHTA, FQGTGA. The CDR3 totals 15 residues. Trimming took off 2 bases at V and 0 bases at J, with 7 bases between the two ends. CDR3: CASSLYGSNTGELFF. In nucleotides, the CDR3 is TGTGCCAGCAGCTTATACGGGTCGAACACCGGGGAGCTGTTTTTT.

A single count supports this clone. The genes are TRBV25-1 and TRBJ2-1, with D possibly TRBD2 on 6 matching bases. Germline-derived CDR1 and CDR2 are MGHDK and SYGVNS. Trimming took off 5 bases at V and 6 bases at J, with 11 bases between the two ends. The CDR3 has 13 residues. Written as DNA, the CDR3 is TGTGCCAGCAGTTGGGGGGTAACCAATGAGCAGTTCTTC. This encodes CASSWGVTNEQFF.